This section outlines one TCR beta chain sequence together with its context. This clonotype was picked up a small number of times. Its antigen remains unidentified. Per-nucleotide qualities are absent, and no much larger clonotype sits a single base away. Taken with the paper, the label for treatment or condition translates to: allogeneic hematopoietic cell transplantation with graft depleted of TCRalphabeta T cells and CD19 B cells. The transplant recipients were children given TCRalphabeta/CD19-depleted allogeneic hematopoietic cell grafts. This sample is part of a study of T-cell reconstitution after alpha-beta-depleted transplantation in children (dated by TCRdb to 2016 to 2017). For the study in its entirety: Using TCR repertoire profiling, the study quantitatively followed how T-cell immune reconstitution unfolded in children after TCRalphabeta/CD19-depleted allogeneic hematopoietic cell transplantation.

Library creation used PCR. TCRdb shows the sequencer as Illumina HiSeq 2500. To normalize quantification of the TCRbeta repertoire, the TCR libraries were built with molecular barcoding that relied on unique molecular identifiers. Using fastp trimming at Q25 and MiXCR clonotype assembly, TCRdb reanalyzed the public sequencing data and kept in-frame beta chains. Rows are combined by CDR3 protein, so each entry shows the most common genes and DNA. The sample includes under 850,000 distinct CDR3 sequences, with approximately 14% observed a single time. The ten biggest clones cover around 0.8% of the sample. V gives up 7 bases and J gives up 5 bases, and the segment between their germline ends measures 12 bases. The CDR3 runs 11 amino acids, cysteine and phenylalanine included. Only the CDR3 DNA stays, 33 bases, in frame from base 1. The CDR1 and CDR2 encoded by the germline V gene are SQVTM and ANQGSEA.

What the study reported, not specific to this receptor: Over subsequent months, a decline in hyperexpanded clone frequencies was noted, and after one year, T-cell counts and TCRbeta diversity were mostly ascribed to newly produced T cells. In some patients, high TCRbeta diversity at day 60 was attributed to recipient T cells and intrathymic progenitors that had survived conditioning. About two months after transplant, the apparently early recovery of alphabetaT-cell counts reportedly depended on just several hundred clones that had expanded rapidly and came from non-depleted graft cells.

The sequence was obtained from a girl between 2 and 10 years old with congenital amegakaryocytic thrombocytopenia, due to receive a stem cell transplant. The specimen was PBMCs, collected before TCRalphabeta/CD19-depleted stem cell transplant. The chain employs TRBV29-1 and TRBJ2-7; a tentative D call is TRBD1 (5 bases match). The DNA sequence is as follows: TGCAGCGGCGCGGACAATGACGAGCAGTACTTC. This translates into CSGADNDEQYF.